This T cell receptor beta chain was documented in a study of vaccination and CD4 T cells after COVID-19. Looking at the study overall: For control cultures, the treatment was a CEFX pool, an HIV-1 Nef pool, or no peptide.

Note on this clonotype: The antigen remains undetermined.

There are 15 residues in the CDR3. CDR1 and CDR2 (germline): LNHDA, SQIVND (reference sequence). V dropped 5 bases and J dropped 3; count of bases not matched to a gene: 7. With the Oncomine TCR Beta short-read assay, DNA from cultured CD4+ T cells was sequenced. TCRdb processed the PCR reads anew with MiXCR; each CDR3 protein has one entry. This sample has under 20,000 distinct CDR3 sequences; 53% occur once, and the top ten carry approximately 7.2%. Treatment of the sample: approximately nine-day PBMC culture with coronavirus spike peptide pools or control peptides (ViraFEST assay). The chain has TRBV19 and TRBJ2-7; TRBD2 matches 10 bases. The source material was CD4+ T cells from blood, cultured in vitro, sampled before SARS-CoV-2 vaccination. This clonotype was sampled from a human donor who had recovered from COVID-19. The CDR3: CASSLASGSNYEQYF. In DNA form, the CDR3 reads TGTGCCAGTAGTCTGGCTAGCGGGAGCAACTACGAGCAGTACTTC.